Below are 11 T cell receptor beta chains sequenced from a single sample in a study of tumor-infiltrating lymphocytes in primary liver carcinoma. Investigators took RNA and DNA out together from about 20-30 mg of unsorted bulk tissue. Starting material of 450 to 550 ng total RNA yielded TCR beta cDNA via a constant-region primer. Each TCR beta library was derived from three nested multiplex PCR rounds that employed slightly modified ARM-PCR. Researchers ran the first two PCR rounds for roughly 11 cycles each with TRBV1-TRBV30 forward primers and a C-beta reverse primer. TCRdb redid the calling of the multiplex PCR reads with MiXCR, one entry per CDR3 protein. The sample lists some 95,000 distinct CDR3 sequences, approximately 72% occurring once. Sequenced input: tumor-adjacent normal liver tissue. The source is a man aged 35-49 years with primary liver carcinoma and hepatitis B virus infection.

About this clonotype itself: The junction departs from germline at one end; a sequencing error may be responsible. This chain connects TRBV4-1 to TRBJ1-6; D is ambiguous. The CDR3 consists of 15 residues. Looked up from germline, CDR1 is MGHRA and CDR2 is YSYEKL. The CDR3 DNA reads as TGCGTCAGCAGCCAAGAGGTCTCCTATAATCCACCCCTCCACTTT. Protein product: CVSSQEVSYNPPLHF.

A note on this clonotype: The junction differs from germline at one of its ends, possibly a read error. The rearrangement links TRBV11-2 to TRBJ2-1, with TRBD2 matching over 9 bases. From germline, CDR1 is SGHAT and CDR2 FQNNGV. There are 16 residues in the CDR3. CDR3 coding DNA: TGTGCCAGCAGCTACTTTTCGACTAGCGGAAGGGGAGGCGGGTTCTTT. Amino acids: CASSYFSTSGRGGGFF.

In this sample, this clonotype turned up many times. The chain combines TRBV4-2 with TRBJ2-5; D gene ambiguous. The CDR3 sequence is 13 residues long. Germline V lookup: CDR1 LGHNA, CDR2 YNFKEQ. V was shortened by 5 bases and J by 1 base, with 8 bases between the two germline ends. The CDR3 coding sequence is TGTGCCAGCAGCTTACAACCCCAAGAGACCCAGTACTTC. Translated: CASSLQPQETQYF.

This clonotype was found once. A read error is likely, as this CDR3 ends without the conserved phenylalanine or tryptophan. This chain connects TRBV29-1 to TRBJ1-5; D unclear. From germline, CDR1 is SQVTM and CDR2 ANQGSEA. The CDR3 consists of 12 residues. The CDR3 region is CSVADSNQSQHL. As DNA, the CDR3 is TGCAGCGTTGCCGATAGCAATCAGTCCCAGCATCTT.

V gene TRBV12-3 or TRBV12-4 combines with J gene TRBJ2-7; D is possibly TRBD1 or TRBD2 (5 bases each). The CDR3 has 13 residues. V lost 8 bases, J lost 5 bases, and 16 bases lay in between. The CDR3 DNA follows: TGTGCCAGCGGACTGGGACGGTCCCACGAGCAGTACTTC. Translation: CASGLGRSHEQYF.

Turning to this clonotype: It may be a read error: a sequence one base away is much more abundant. V usage is TRBV5-4 and J usage is TRBJ2-1; no clear D. The CDR3 has 17 residues. The germline V gene has CDR1 SGHNT and CDR2 YYREEE (reference sequence). This CDR3 reads CASNLGDTRPSYNEQFF. The CDR3 DNA reads TGTGCCAGCAACTTGGGCGATACACGTCCTTCCTACAATGAGCAGTTCTTC.

This clonotype was recorded many times. The gene calls are TRBV2 and TRBJ1-1, with unresolved D. Per germline, CDR1 SNHLY and CDR2 FYNNEI. This CDR3 is built from 14 residues. The germline V and J ends were trimmed by 2 bases and 2 bases, with 9 bases remaining between them. Here the CDR3 DNA reads TGTGCCAGCAGTGAAACAGACTCAAACACTGAAGCTTTCTTT. As protein: CASSETDSNTEAFF.

Comment on this clonotype: Germline and junction disagree at one end, which may indicate a read error. This chain joins TRBV11-2 and TRBJ1-5; unclear D gene. Germline CDR1 is SGHAT and CDR2 is FQNNGV. The CDR3 covers 16 residues. The CDR3 sequence: CASSLETVGVNQPQHF. CDR3 bases: TGTGCCAGTAGCTTAGAGACCGTGGGTGTCAATCAGCCCCAGCATTTT. The full variable domain, with the rest looked up from reference TRBV11-2 and TRBJ1-5, is EAGVAQSPRYKIIEKRQSVAFWCNPISGHATLYWYQQILGQGPKLLIQFQNNGVVDDSQLPKDRFSAERLKGVDSTLKIQPAKLEDSAVYLCASSLETVGVNQPQHFGDGTRLSIL.

As concerns this clonotype: A clone one base away is much larger, so this may be a read error. This chain uses TRBV29-1 with TRBJ2-1; D is possibly TRBD1 (6 bases). The CDR3 sequence is 15 residues long. The V gene's germline CDR1 is SQVTM and CDR2 ANQGSEA. The CDR3 protein is CNVGAGTAIYNEQFF. The CDR3 nucleotides are TGCAACGTGGGGGCCGGGACCGCCATCTACAATGAGCAGTTCTTC.

This clonotype has only one observation. A much larger clone sits a single nucleotide away, making a read error possible. J is TRBJ1-1 and V is TRBV5-6; D is possibly TRBD1 (6 bases). CDR1 and CDR2 from the germline V gene are SGHDT and YYEEEE. The CDR3 is made up of 14 amino acids. CDR3 amino acids: CDSSSPGGNTEAFF. CDR3 nucleotides: TGTGACAGCAGCTCCCCCGGGGGCAACACTGAAGCTTTCTTT.

As regards this clonotype: Its ends do not fully match the called genes, so a read error is possible. V is TRBV11-2 and J is TRBJ2-7, with 7 bases aligning to TRBD1. CDR3 length: 17 residues. CDR1 and CDR2 (germline): SGHAT, FQNNGV. CDR3 region: CASSLEPPGQISNEQYF. The CDR3, as DNA: TGTGCCAGCAGCTTAGAGCCTCCGGGACAGATCTCCAACGAGCAATACTTC.